This T cell receptor beta chain comes out of a study of blood T cell repertoires in COVID-19. Some clones are missing from TCRdb's copy, which holds only in-frame ones; the method was immunoSEQ multiplex PCR. The sample yields 300,000 to 350,000 clones, roughly 87% seen once. This CDR3 spans 15 amino acids. The V gene lost 0 bases and the J gene lost 5 bases, with 14 bases spanning the gap. The sample consisted of peripheral blood. The source is a man in his thirties or forties with COVID-19, enrolled during active disease. The chain joins TRBV23-1 to TRBJ2-7; maybe TRBD1 (5 bases). TRBV23-1 is recorded as an ORF, its role being uncertain. For the CDR3, the DNA is TGCGCCAGCAGTCAATCTGTACCCAGGGTCCACGAGCAGTACTTC. This codes for CASSQSVPRVHEQYF.